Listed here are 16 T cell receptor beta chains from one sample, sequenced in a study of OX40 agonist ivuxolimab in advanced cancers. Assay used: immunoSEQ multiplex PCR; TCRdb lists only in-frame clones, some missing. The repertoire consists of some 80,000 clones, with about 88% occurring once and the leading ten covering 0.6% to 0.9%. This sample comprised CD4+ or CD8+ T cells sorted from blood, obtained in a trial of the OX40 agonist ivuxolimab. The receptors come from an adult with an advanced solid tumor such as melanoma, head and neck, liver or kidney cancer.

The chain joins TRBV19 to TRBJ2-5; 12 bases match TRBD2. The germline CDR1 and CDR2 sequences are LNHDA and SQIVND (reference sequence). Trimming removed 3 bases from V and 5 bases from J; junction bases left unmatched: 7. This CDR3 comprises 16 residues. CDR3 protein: CASSIRLAGDRETQYF. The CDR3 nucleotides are TGTGCCAGTAGTATCAGACTAGCGGGAGATAGGGAGACCCAGTACTTC.

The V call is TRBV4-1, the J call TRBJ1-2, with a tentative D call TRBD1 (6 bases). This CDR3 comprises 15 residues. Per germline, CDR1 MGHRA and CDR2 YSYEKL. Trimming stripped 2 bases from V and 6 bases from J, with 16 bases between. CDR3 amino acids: CASSQTGTGRNGYTF. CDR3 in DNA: TGCGCCAGCAGCCAAACGGGTACAGGGAGGAATGGCTACACCTTC.

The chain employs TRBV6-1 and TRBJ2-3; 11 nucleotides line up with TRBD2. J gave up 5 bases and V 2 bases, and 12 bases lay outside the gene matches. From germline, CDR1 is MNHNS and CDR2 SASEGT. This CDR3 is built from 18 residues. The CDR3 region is CASSEWAPGLAGGDTQYF. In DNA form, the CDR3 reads TGTGCCAGCAGTGAATGGGCCCCAGGCCTAGCGGGGGGAGATACGCAGTATTTT.

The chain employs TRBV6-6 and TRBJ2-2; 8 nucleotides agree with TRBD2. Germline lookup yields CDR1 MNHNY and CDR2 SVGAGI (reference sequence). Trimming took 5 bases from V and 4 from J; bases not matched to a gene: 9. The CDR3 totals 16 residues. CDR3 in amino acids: CASSILAGPGTGELFF. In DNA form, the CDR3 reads TGTGCCAGCAGTATCTTAGCGGGGCCGGGCACCGGGGAGCTGTTTTTT.

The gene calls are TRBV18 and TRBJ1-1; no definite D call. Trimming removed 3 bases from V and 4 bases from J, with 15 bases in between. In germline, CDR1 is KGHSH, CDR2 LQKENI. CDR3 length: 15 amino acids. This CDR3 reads CASSPLLGKSTEAFF. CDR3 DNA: TGTGCCAGCTCACCTTTACTGGGGAAGAGCACTGAAGCTTTCTTT.

CDR3 sequence (DNA): TGTGCCTGGAGTAGATTCGACTACGAGCAGTACTTC. This codes for CAWSRFDYEQYF. The chain carries TRBV30 and TRBJ2-5; D not certain. TRBJ2-7 explains the end of the DNA better; the J call may be wrong. The CDR3 covers 12 residues. Per germline, CDR1 GTSNPN and CDR2 SVGIG (reference sequence).

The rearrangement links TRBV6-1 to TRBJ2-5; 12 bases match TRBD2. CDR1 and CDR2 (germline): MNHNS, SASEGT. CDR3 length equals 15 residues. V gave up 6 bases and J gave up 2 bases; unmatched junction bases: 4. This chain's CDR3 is CASRRTSGVQETQYF. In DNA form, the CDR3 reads TGTGCCAGCAGGAGGACTAGCGGGGTGCAAGAGACCCAGTACTTC.

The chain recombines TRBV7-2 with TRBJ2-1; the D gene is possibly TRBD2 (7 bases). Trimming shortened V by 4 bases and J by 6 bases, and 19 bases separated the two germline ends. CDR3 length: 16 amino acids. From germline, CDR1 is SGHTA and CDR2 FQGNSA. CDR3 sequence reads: CASSSQGRGASNEQFF. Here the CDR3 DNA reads TGTGCCAGCAGCTCACAGGGACGGGGGGCCTCCAATGAGCAGTTCTTC.

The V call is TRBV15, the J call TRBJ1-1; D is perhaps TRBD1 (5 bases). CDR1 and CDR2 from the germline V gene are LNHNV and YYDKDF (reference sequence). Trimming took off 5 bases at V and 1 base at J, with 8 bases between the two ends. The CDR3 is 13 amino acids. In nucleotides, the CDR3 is TGTGCCACCAGCGCCGACAGGAACACTGAAGCTTTCTTT. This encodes CATSADRNTEAFF. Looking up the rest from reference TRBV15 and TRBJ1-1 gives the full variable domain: DAMVIQNPRYQVTQFGKPVTLSCSQTLNHNVMYWYQQKSSQAPKLLFHYYDKDFNNEADTPDNFQSRRPNTSFCFLDIRSPGLGDTAMYLCATSADRNTEAFFGQGTRLTVV.

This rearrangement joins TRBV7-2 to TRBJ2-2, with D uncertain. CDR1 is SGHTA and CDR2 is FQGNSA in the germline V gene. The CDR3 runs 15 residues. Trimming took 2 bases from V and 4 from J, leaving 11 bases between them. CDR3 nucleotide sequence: TGTGCCAGCAGCTTAACGATGGTCCTCACCGGGGAGCTGTTTTTT. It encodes CASSLTMVLTGELFF.

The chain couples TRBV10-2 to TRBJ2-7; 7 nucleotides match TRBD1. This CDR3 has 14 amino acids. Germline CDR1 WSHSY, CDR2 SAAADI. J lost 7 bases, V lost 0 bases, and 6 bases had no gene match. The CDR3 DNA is TGCGCCAGCAGTGAGTCTCGAGACAGGGCAGAGCAGTACTTC. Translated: CASSESRDRAEQYF.

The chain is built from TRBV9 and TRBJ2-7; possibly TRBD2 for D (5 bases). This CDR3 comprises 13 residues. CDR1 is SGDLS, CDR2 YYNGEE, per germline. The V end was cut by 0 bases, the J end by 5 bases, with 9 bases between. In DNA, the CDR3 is TGTGCCAGCAGCGTAGACACGAGGGACGAGCAGTACTTC. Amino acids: CASSVDTRDEQYF.

CDR3 sequence (DNA): TGTGCCAGCAGTGAAGCGCTTATCAGGGGGGCAGAGACCCAGTACTTC. Protein sequence: CASSEALIRGAETQYF. The genes are TRBV2 and TRBJ2-5; D is possibly TRBD1 (7 bases). The CDR3 sequence is 16 residues long. Germline V lookup: CDR1 SNHLY, CDR2 FYNNEI. Trimming removed 0 bases from V and 4 bases from J, with 15 bases in between.

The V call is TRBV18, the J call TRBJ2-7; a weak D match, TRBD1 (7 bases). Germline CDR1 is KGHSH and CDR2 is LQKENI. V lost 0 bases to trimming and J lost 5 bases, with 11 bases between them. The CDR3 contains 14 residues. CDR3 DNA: TGTGCCAGCTCACCACCGGCCAGGGGGGACGAGCAGTACTTC. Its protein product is CASSPPARGDEQYF. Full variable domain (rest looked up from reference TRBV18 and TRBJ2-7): NAGVMQNPRHLVRRRGQEARLRCSPMKGHSHVYWYRQLPEEGLKFMVYLQKENIIDESGMPKERFSAEFPKEGPSILRIQQVVRGDSAAYFCASSPPARGDEQYFGPGTRLTVT.

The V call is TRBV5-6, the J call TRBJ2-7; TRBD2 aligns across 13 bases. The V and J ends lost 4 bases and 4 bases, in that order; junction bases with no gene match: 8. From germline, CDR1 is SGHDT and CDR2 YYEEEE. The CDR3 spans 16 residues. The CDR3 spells CASSPVRTSGRYEQYF. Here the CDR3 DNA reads TGTGCCAGCAGCCCAGTGAGGACTAGCGGGAGATACGAGCAGTACTTC.

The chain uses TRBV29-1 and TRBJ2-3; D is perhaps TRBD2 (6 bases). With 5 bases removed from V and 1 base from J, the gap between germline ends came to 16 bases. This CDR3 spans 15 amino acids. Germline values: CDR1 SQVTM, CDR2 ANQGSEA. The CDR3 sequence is CSVSGEKTGTDTQYF. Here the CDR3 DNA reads TGCAGCGTTTCGGGGGAGAAGACAGGCACAGATACGCAGTATTTT.